This T cell receptor (beta chain) was sequenced during a study of blood T cell repertoires in COVID-19. Study information: Spain, Italy and the United States supplied samples that represented acute and convalescent COVID-19. T cells, B-cell-depleted T cells, or PBMCs provided the cDNA or gDNA that served as material.

Original analysis: Estimation of nucleated cell counts relied on the amplification of reference gene primers. Profiled with immunoSEQ multiplex PCR; TCRdb holds only in-frame clones, not every one. V and J calls and clone size follow that table, whereas D and trimming were derived from the DNA. The table records about 150,000 clones, approximately 82% of them present only once. Between the trimmed V and J ends, which lost 2 bases and 3 bases, there was a span of 11 bases. The CDR3 contains 14 residues. Germline CDR1 MNHEY, CDR2 SVGAGI. This clonotype was sampled from a man in his 70s who had recovered from COVID-19. The specimen was peripheral blood. This rearrangement joins TRBV6-5 to TRBJ2-7, with TRBD2 as a possible D gene (5 bases). The CDR3 spells CASSYGLARYEQYF. CDR3 in DNA: TGTGCCAGCAGTTACGGGCTAGCTCGCTACGAGCAGTACTTC.